These 24 T cell receptor beta chains originate from one sample sequenced in a study of T cell changes during pregnancy in multiple sclerosis. The assay was immunoSEQ multiplex PCR, and TCRdb's table has in-frame clones only and misses some. Here the sample spans under 70,000 clones, roughly 94% being singletons. This sample comprised CD8+ T cells from peripheral blood mononuclear cells, obtained after pregnancy. Every receptor here comes from a female donor with multiple sclerosis, enrolled in a pregnancy study.

A few counts support this clone. The chain couples TRBV6-5 to TRBJ2-7; no reliable D call. Germline V gives CDR1 MNHEY, CDR2 SVGAGI. The V end was cut by 0 bases, the J end by 4 bases, with 7 bases between. This CDR3 is 13 amino acids long. The CDR3 loop reads CASSYSRKYEQYF. CDR3 nucleotide sequence: TGTGCCAGCAGTTACTCGCGCAAGTACGAGCAGTACTTC.

The J gene is TRBJ2-1, the V gene TRBV6-5, with TRBD2 matching over 12 bases. CDR3 length equals 14 residues. Germline CDR1 and CDR2: MNHEY and SVGAGI. The V and J ends lost 7 bases and 10 bases, in that order; junction bases with no gene match: 8. CDR3 DNA: TGTGCCAGCATCCTAGCGGGAGGGGTCGGGGAGCAGTTCTTC. This translates into CASILAGGVGEQFF.

J is TRBJ1-2 and V is TRBV7-9; no clear D gene. V was trimmed by 5 bases and J by 8 bases, leaving 9 bases between them. This CDR3 region has 11 residues. Germline V CDR1 and CDR2: SEHNR, FQNEAQ (reference sequence). The CDR3 sequence: CASSGGGGYTF. The CDR3 nucleotides read TGTGCCAGCAGCGGTGGAGGAGGCTACACCTTC.

Only one count was recorded for this clone. This chain joins TRBV19 and TRBJ2-5; D possibly corresponds to TRBD2 (6 bases). CDR3 length: 15 amino acids. Germline CDR1 LNHDA, CDR2 SQIVND (reference sequence). V was pared by 5 bases and J by 5 bases, with 18 bases between. In DNA form, the CDR3 reads TGTGCCAGTAGTTGGGCGGGGATGCTAGAGGAGACCCAGTACTTC. It yields the protein CASSWAGMLEETQYF.

CDR3 coding DNA: TGTGCCAGCAGCCCCCTAGTTGGTGCAGATACGCAGTATTTT. It yields the protein CASSPLVGADTQYF. The gene calls are TRBV13 and TRBJ2-3; D not resolved. V gave up 5 bases and J gave up 4 bases, with 13 bases separating them. CDR3 length: 14 residues. Germline V gene sequence: CDR1 PRHDT, CDR2 FYEKMQ (reference sequence). The full variable domain, completed using reference TRBV13 and TRBJ2-3, is AAGVIQSPRHLIKEKRETATLKCYPIPRHDTVYWYQQGPGQDPQFLISFYEKMQSDKGSIPDRFSAQQFSDYHSELNMSSLELGDSALYFCASSPLVGADTQYFGPGTRLTVL.

This chain connects TRBV7-3 to TRBJ2-5; the D gene is possibly TRBD1 (5 bases). This CDR3 region has 14 residues. CDR1 and CDR2 (germline): SGHTA, FQGTGA. The V end was cut by 4 bases, the J end by 5 bases, with 14 bases between. The CDR3 sequence is CASSSQGLGETQYF. CDR3 nucleotides: TGTGCCAGCAGCTCCCAGGGATTGGGGGAGACCCAGTACTTC. Using reference TRBV7-3 and TRBJ2-5 for the parts outside the CDR3, the full variable domain is GAGVSQTPSNKVTEKGKYVELRCDPISGHTALYWYRQSLGQGPEFLIYFQGTGAADDSGLPNDRFFAVRPEGSVSTLKIQRTERGDSAVYLCASSSQGLGETQYFGPGTRLLVL.

The rearrangement joins TRBV27 to TRBJ2-1; perhaps TRBD2 as D (6 bases). Trimming cost V 6 bases and J 0 bases, with 12 bases left between them. The CDR3 totals 15 residues. CDR1 and CDR2 (germline): MNHEY, SMNVEV (reference sequence). The CDR3 DNA reads TGTGCCAGCAGCCTAGCGTTGAGCTCCTACAATGAGCAGTTCTTC. Translating gives CASSLALSSYNEQFF.

The J gene is TRBJ2-7, the V gene TRBV10-3, with D tentatively TRBD1 (6 bases). The CDR3 is 14 residues long. The germline gives CDR1 ENHRY, CDR2 SYGVKD. Trimming took off 8 bases at V and 4 bases at J, with 18 bases between the two ends. As DNA, the CDR3 is TGTGCCATCGGTTCGGCAGGGGCCCCGTACGAGCAGTACTTC. Protein: CAIGSAGAPYEQYF.

The rearrangement uses TRBV27 and TRBJ2-5; TRBD2 is a possible D gene (6 bases). CDR3 length: 18 amino acids. Trimming removed 2 bases from V and 4 bases from J, with 23 bases in between. Per the germline V gene, CDR1 is MNHEY and CDR2 is SMNVEV (reference sequence). The CDR3 protein is CASSLMMGGAQVSETQYF. The CDR3 region has the DNA TGTGCCAGCAGTTTAATGATGGGCGGGGCACAGGTATCAGAGACCCAGTACTTC.

The V gene is TRBV10-1, the J gene TRBJ2-3, with 10 bases that match TRBD2. Germline loops: CDR1 WNHNN, CDR2 SYGVQD (reference sequence). The junction had 8 bases not matched to a gene; V was cut back by 7 bases and J by 4 bases. The CDR3 totals 15 residues. In DNA form, the CDR3 reads TGCGCCAGCAACGCAGTAGCGGGAGGCGCAGATACGCAGTATTTT. Protein sequence: CASNAVAGGADTQYF.

The CDR3 sequence is CASSLRGGSEQYF. CDR3 nucleotide sequence: TGTGCCAGCAGTTTACGCGGGGGCTCCGAGCAGTACTTC. J is TRBJ2-7 and V is TRBV27; the D gene is possibly TRBD2 (7 bases). The CDR3 contains 13 residues. Looked up from germline, CDR1 is MNHEY and CDR2 is SMNVEV (reference sequence). The V end was cut by 2 bases, the J end by 6 bases, with 11 bases between.

The rearrangement uses TRBV27 and TRBJ1-2; the D gene is possibly TRBD1 (5 bases). Germline CDR1 is MNHEY and CDR2 is SMNVEV (reference sequence). V shed 2 bases and J shed 6 bases, with 10 bases lying between them. The CDR3 has 13 residues. The CDR3 here is CASSLGALDGYTF. The CDR3 DNA sequence: TGTGCCAGCAGTTTAGGGGCATTGGATGGCTACACCTTC.

V gene TRBV27 combines with J gene TRBJ2-7; no clear D. Germline V gene lookup returns CDR1 MNHEY and CDR2 SMNVEV (reference sequence). The CDR3 sequence is 14 residues long. Trimming stripped 6 bases from V and 0 bases from J, with 12 bases between. CDR3 sequence reads: CASSPTASSYEQYF. The DNA of the CDR3 is TGTGCCAGCAGCCCGACTGCCAGCTCCTACGAGCAGTACTTC.

The chain links TRBV5-1 to TRBJ1-2; D gene ambiguous. Trimming removed 4 bases at V and 6 bases at J, with 13 bases between. The CDR3 totals 13 residues. From germline, CDR1 is SGHRS and CDR2 YFSETQ. CDR3 DNA: TGCGCCAGCAGCGAAAGTACCAGGAATGGCTACACCTTC. Amino acids: CASSESTRNGYTF. Supplemented by reference TRBV5-1 and TRBJ1-2, the full variable domain reads KAGVTQTPRYLIKTRGQQVTLSCSPISGHRSVSWYQQTPGQGLQFLFEYFSETQRNKGNFPGRFSGRQFSNSRSEMNVSTLELGDSALYLCASSESTRNGYTFGSGTRLTVV.

In DNA form, the CDR3 reads TGTGCCAGTACCCCCACAATAAGATCGGGCTACACCTTC. It translates to CASTPTIRSGYTF. The V and J genes are TRBV19 and TRBJ1-2; D gene unclear. This CDR3 comprises 13 residues. Trimming took off 7 bases at V and 8 bases at J, with 17 bases between the two ends. Germline lookup yields CDR1 LNHDA and CDR2 SQIVND (reference sequence).

This clone was found once. The CDR3 reads CASKGVYEQYF. In nucleotides, the CDR3 is TGTGCCAGCAAGGGAGTTTACGAGCAGTACTTC. J is TRBJ2-7 and V is TRBV27, with a weak D call TRBD2 (5 bases). Deletions cut 7 bases from V and 4 bases from J, with 8 bases between. Germline V gene data show CDR1 as MNHEY and CDR2 as SMNVEV (reference sequence). The CDR3 has 11 amino acids.

CDR3 in amino acids: CASSPDRGNRGETQYF. The DNA for the CDR3 is TGTGCCAGCAGTCCGGACAGGGGTAATCGGGGCGAGACCCAGTACTTC. This chain joins TRBV2 and TRBJ2-5, with 9 bases aligning to TRBD1. Unmatched junction bases numbered 12, after V lost 5 bases and J lost 5 bases. Germline values: CDR1 SNHLY, CDR2 FYNNEI. CDR3 size: 16 residues. Full variable domain (remainder filled in from reference TRBV2 and TRBJ2-5): EPEVTQTPSHQVTQMGQEVILRCVPISNHLYFYWYRQILGQKVEFLVSFYNNEISEKSEIFDDQFSVERPDGSNFTLKIRSTKLEDSAMYFCASSPDRGNRGETQYFGPGTRLLVL.

The table lists this clone with a count of one. This chain links TRBV6-6 with TRBJ1-4, with D uncertain. V lost 2 bases and J lost 8, with 9 bases in between. CDR3 length: 13 amino acids. The germline gives CDR1 MNHNY, CDR2 SVGAGI (reference sequence). The CDR3 DNA reads as TGTGCCAGCAGTTACGAGAGTCCCGAAAAACTGTTTTTT. It codes for CASSYESPEKLFF.

The genes are TRBV27 and TRBJ1-2; 7 bases are a match to TRBD1. The V segment lost 3 bases and the J segment 8 bases; nucleotides outside the gene matches: 9. CDR1 is MNHEY, CDR2 SMNVEV, per germline (reference sequence). This CDR3 contains 14 residues. The CDR3 protein is CASSLSGTEEGYTF. CDR3 nucleotides: TGTGCCAGCAGTTTGTCCGGGACAGAAGAGGGCTACACCTTC.

This chain uses TRBV19 with TRBJ1-4, with 7 nucleotides matching TRBD1. The CDR3 consists of 15 residues. Germline V CDR1 and CDR2: LNHDA, SQIVND (reference sequence). V lost 5 bases, J lost 3 bases, and 6 bases stayed unmatched. The CDR3 sequence is CASSPEGAPNEKLFF. For the CDR3, the DNA is TGTGCCAGTAGTCCTGAGGGGGCACCTAATGAAAAACTGTTTTTT.

The J gene is TRBJ2-7, the V gene TRBV5-1; TRBD2 matches 13 bases. The V gene end was trimmed by 4 bases and the J gene end by 5 bases; junction bases not matched to a gene: 3. The CDR3 is 14 residues long. In germline, CDR1 is SGHRS, CDR2 YFSETQ. The CDR3 DNA sequence: TGCGCCAGCAGCGGGACTAGCGGGAAAGACGAGCAGTACTTC. It specifies CASSGTSGKDEQYF.

The chain recombines TRBV27 with TRBJ2-1; TRBD2 agrees at 9 bases. Germline assignment: CDR1 MNHEY and CDR2 SMNVEV (reference sequence). The CDR3 covers 14 residues. Trimming at V came to 0 bases and at J to 9 bases, leaving 3 bases not matched to a gene. The CDR3 DNA reads as TGTGCCAGCAGTTTATCTAGCGGGAGTTCTGAGCAGTTCTTC. Its translation is CASSLSSGSSEQFF.

The chain uses TRBV5-3 and TRBJ1-5, with a tentative D call TRBD1 (6 bases). Being an ORF, TRBV5-3 has a function that is uncertain. Trimming took 4 bases from V and 7 from J, leaving 15 bases between them. CDR3 length: 14 residues. CDR3 bases: TGTGCCAGAAGCGTACAGGGTCGGGGCCAGCCCCAGCATTTT. It codes for CARSVQGRGQPQHF.

This clone has only one observation. V is TRBV4-3 and J is TRBJ1-2; TRBD1 might be the D (6 bases). Germline CDR1 reads LGHNA; CDR2 reads YSLEER. V dropped 0 bases and J dropped 4 bases, with 12 bases sitting between them. The CDR3 sequence is 15 residues long. The CDR3 reads CASSQEKRGSYGYTF. CDR3 nucleotides: TGCGCCAGCAGCCAAGAAAAGAGGGGGTCCTATGGCTACACCTTC.